This T cell receptor beta chain was recovered during a study of shared clonotypes between healthy human individuals (TCRdb year 2020). Looking at the study overall: A couple of women and a few men aged 18 to 49 years were included in the cohort. For each donor, CD4 naive and CD4 memory were each run on three plates, CD8 naive on two plates, and CD8 memory on one plate. To estimate repertoire size and how much clonotype sharing occurs between individuals, the study deeply sequenced the blood TCR repertoires of several healthy adults. To increase sequencing depth and limit assay-specific biases, different laboratories used diverse techniques to prepare libraries and sequence TCR repertoires. Each donor's leukapheresis produced roughly between roughly 0.9 and 9 billion PBMCs.

Donors were healthy HIV-negative adults with no recently reported acute infections or vaccinations. Only Caucasian adults living in Nashville, Tennessee, USA were represented among the donors. CD4+ T cells were enriched through magnetic negative selection, after which naive cells were positively selected on CD45RA and the remaining negative fraction served as the memory subset. Blood was obtained by leukapheresis, after which PBMCs were separated by Ficoll-Histopaque density gradient centrifugation and cryopreserved in liquid nitrogen vapor phase. Analytical flow cytometry was used to check the purity and quantity of each magnetically sorted T cell population. Each sorted fraction had its genomic DNA isolated and then quantified by UV absorbance on a Nanodrop 2000c. TCR CDR3 regions were amplified from genomic DNA by multiplex PCR using the deep immunoSEQ assay. Genomic DNA extracted from each cell subset was distributed evenly over all wells of several immunoSEQ 96-well plates, and each plate served as one replicate. For sorted subsets, each replicate PCR was loaded with about 200 ng genomic DNA, equivalent to some 27,000 T cell genomes. Purified libraries were measured with a Qubit 3.0 fluorometer, size-checked on a Bioanalyzer 2100, and measured again with the KAPA Library Quantification kit. Each immunoSEQ 96-well plate was sequenced on its own single-read 150-cycle Illumina NextSeq 550 flow cell. Per the authors' processing: Because the immunoSEQ output included only junctional sequences and no quality scores, the filtering could not be the same as the filtering used for full-length reads. Sequences were annotated with PyIR, a Python wrapper for IgBLAST v1.9, and V/J genes and CDR3 were assigned using IMGT germline references. Reads were filtered out if the reads had weak V/J assignments (E-value above 1e-6), no CDR3, stop codons, out-of-frame junctions, or ambiguous translated residues. V3J clonotypes were defined by identical inferred V gene, J gene, and CDR3 amino acid sequence. Percentage overlap between repertoires was calculated by dividing the number of shared unique clonotypes by the size of the smaller repertoire. Three approaches were used to assess repertoire richness: RTK rarefaction, the Chao1 estimator, and Recon v2.1 estimates of unobserved clonotypes. OLGA was used to compute generation probabilities for all TCRbeta clonotypes that the gDNA method yielded from a few donors. TCRdb carries this immuneACCESS record with in-frame sequences only. Its versions omit some clonotypes, under half of them owing to an unresolved V gene in the studies checked, with the rest unexplained. The DNA gave D and trimming, while V, J and clone size come from that table. The sample table lists more than 2,000,000 clones, approximately 95% of them with a count of one. About 0.37% of the sample comes from the top ten.

The investigation overall reported the following: When a handful of donors were compared, the shared fraction of clonotypes was 5% to 6.5% for naive CD4, 3.5% to 4% for naive CD8, 2% to 2.5% for memory CD4, and about 0.36% for memory CD8. Estimated clonotype richness was generally larger for naive than for memory subsets. The genetic and exposure-history diversity represented was limited by the small number of donors. Even with the large sequencing depth, rarefaction of the sorted-subset datasets indicated that sequencing was incomplete. Compared with non-shared clonotypes, clonotypes shared by all four sorted-subset donors had higher generation probabilities. Pairwise subsampling led to the expectation that sequencing depth would affect the degree of clonotype sharing among donors. Sampling was limited to blood, and TCR repertoires in tissue likely differ from TCR repertoires in blood.

The CDR3 holds 11 amino acids from the cysteine to the phenylalanine. The CDR3 DNA has 33 bases and is translated from base 1. V gives up 4 bases and J gives up 8 bases, and the segment between their germline ends measures 9 bases. Reading the germline V gene gives CDR1 SGHRS and CDR2 YFSETQ. Of note for this clone: There is no known antigen for this receptor. The sample holds no much larger clone one base away, and base qualities are not on file. This sample also contains other DNA sequences that code for the same CDR3.

The sample was naive CD4+ T cells from PBMCs. What this sample's cell subset or site label stands for: CD45RA+ positively selected. The chain joins TRBV5-1 to TRBJ1-1, and the D gene may be TRBD1, 6 bases matching. The receptor's source is a man in his late teens or twenties in good health. Some clones in this sample may be carry-over from other donors' samples. The CDR3 region has the sequence CASSPGTEAFF. In nucleotides, the sequence is TGCGCCAGCAGCCCGGGGACAGAAGCTTTCTTT.